The 3 T cell receptor beta chains presented below share a single source sample, sequenced in a study of cytomegalovirus exposure and HLA in healthy donors. Method: immunoSEQ multiplex PCR; TCRdb's copy keeps in-frame clones and lacks some. There are around 230,000 clones in the sample; around 87% occur only once, and less than 1.5% lies in the top ten. The sequencing sample was made of PBMCs. These receptors were collected from a woman in her 30s in good health and CMV-seropositive.

The V call is TRBV27, the J call TRBJ2-7; 10 positions agree with TRBD1. CDR3 size: 16 residues. With 0 bases clipped from V and 3 bases from J, the junction kept 5 bases outside the gene matches. Germline values: CDR1 MNHEY, CDR2 SMNVEV (reference sequence). The CDR3 protein is CASSLSKGTGVYEQYF. The CDR3 nucleotides read TGTGCCAGCAGTTTATCGAAAGGGACAGGGGTCTACGAGCAGTACTTC.

J is TRBJ2-1 and V is TRBV29-1, with TRBD1 as a possible D gene (5 bases). The CDR3 extends over 14 amino acids. Germline V gives CDR1 SQVTM, CDR2 ANQGSEA. Deletions cut 4 bases from V and 0 bases from J, with 10 bases between. The CDR3 DNA sequence: TGCAGCGTTGGGGGCGGACGCTCCTACAATGAGCAGTTCTTC. It encodes CSVGGGRSYNEQFF.

This clone was counted only a few times. The gene calls are TRBV2 and TRBJ1-2; perhaps TRBD1 as D (6 bases). CDR3 length: 13 amino acids. The germline V and J ends were trimmed by 5 bases and 4 bases, with 11 bases remaining between them. Germline V gives CDR1 SNHLY, CDR2 FYNNEI. In nucleotides, the CDR3 is TGTGCCAGCAGTCCGGGACAAATCTATGGCTACACCTTC. Translating it yields CASSPGQIYGYTF.